These 2 T cell receptor beta chains were sequenced from one sample in a study of T cells in tuberculosis. Sequenced by immunoSEQ multiplex PCR; TCRdb stores in-frame clones only, minus some. The sample consists of roughly 34,000 clones, roughly 95% of them appearing once. Sequences were obtained from PBMCs. These receptors were collected from a donor aged 10-29 years with latent tuberculosis or without tuberculosis infection.

V is TRBV5-8 and J is TRBJ2-2; D is uncertain. Trimming stripped 4 bases from V and 3 bases from J, with 16 bases between. CDR1 is SGHTS, CDR2 YDEGEE, per germline. This CDR3 has 16 amino acids. The CDR3 here is CASSRSASSDTGELFF. The CDR3 bases are TGTGCCAGCAGCCGGAGCGCTAGTAGTGACACCGGGGAGCTGTTTTTT. Variable domain in full (rest from reference TRBV5-8 and TRBJ2-2): EAGVTQSPTHLIKTRGQQATLRCSPISGHTSVYWYQQALGLGLQFLLWYDEGEERNRGNFPPRFSGRQFPNYSSELNVNALELEDSALYLCASSRSASSDTGELFFGEGSRLTVL.

The chain employs TRBV5-1 and TRBJ2-3; no clear D. Deletions cut 6 bases from V and 3 bases from J, with 2 bases between. The CDR3 totals 10 residues. Germline CDR1 is SGHRS and CDR2 is YFSETQ. The CDR3 here is CASTTDTQYF. The CDR3, as DNA: TGCGCCAGCACAACAGATACGCAGTATTTT. Full variable domain (rest looked up from reference TRBV5-1 and TRBJ2-3): KAGVTQTPRYLIKTRGQQVTLSCSPISGHRSVSWYQQTPGQGLQFLFEYFSETQRNKGNFPGRFSGRQFSNSRSEMNVSTLELGDSALYLCASTTDTQYFGPGTRLTVL.